The sequence of this T cell receptor (beta chain) was determined in a study of PD-L1 blockade in urothelial cancer. Across the whole study: Blood was evaluated 3 weeks (second dose) and 6 weeks after therapy began. Study-wide results and limits: Below-median pretreatment blood TCR clonality was a predictor of better survival.

Time point described: pretreatment peripheral blood. A remark on this clone: The antigen is undetermined.

Sequencing used immunoSEQ multiplex PCR; TCRdb keeps in-frame clones, though not all of them. The sample shows 68,000 or so clones, roughly 80% of them seen only once. The CDR3 totals 14 residues. Germline V gives CDR1 SGHRS, CDR2 YFSETQ. Trimming cost V 4 bases and J 4 bases, with 11 bases left between them. The sequence was obtained from a man between 65 and 80 years old with urothelial cancer. This chain links TRBV5-1 with TRBJ2-2; D gene uncertain. The sample in question was PBMCs, obtained around atezolizumab (anti-PD-L1) treatment. CDR3 nucleotides: TGCGCCAGCAGCCTAGACGGGTCCACCGGGGAGCTGTTTTTT. The encoded protein is CASSLDGSTGELFF.